This T cell receptor (beta chain) was retrieved from a study of blood T cell repertoires in COVID-19. The CDR3 spans 12 residues. The germline V gene has CDR1 SQVTM and CDR2 ANQGSEA. V lost 6 bases and J lost 4, with 12 bases in between. Some clones are missing from TCRdb's copy, which holds only in-frame ones; the method was immunoSEQ multiplex PCR. The sample lists a few hundred thousand clones, around 89% occurring once. The chain combines TRBV29-1 with TRBJ1-2, with D possibly matching TRBD1 (5 bases). The sample was peripheral blood. The TCR was taken from a woman aged 30 to 39 with COVID-19, enrolled during active disease. This CDR3 is CSVETESYGYTF. CDR3 DNA sequence: TGCAGCGTCGAGACAGAAAGCTATGGCTACACCTTC. Supplemented by reference TRBV29-1 and TRBJ1-2, the full variable domain reads SAVISQKPSRDICQRGTSLTIQCQVDSQVTMMFWYRQQPGQSLTLIATANQGSEATYESGFVIDKFPISRPNLTFSTLTVSNMSPEDSSIYLCSVETESYGYTFGSGTRLTVV.